This record concerns one T cell receptor (beta chain) sequence. Its specificity is not known. The data are from a study of T cell responses to AZD1222 COVID-19 vaccine. Study-wide findings and caveats: Baseline serostatus was positive in only six AZD1222 recipients. An increase in Spike-specific TCR breadth and depth was observed after two AZD1222 doses. Repertoires were collected only later (after the peak T cell response had occurred).

The table came from immunoSEQ multiplex PCR; TCRdb's copy has only in-frame clones and leaves some out. The table records 95,000 to 110,000 clones, roughly 87% of them present only once. Germline V gene data show CDR1 as SGHVS and CDR2 as FNYEAQ. CDR3 length: 15 amino acids. The V gene lost 0 bases and the J gene lost 1 base, with 9 bases spanning the gap. The specimen was peripheral blood, collected on day 0 of AZD1222 vaccination. This chain joins TRBV7-6 and TRBJ1-1; D is unclear. This sequence was found in an adult in good health. The CDR3 sequence: CASSLAGIQNTEAFF. The CDR3 DNA reads TGTGCCAGCAGCTTAGCCGGGATACAGAACACTGAAGCTTTCTTT.